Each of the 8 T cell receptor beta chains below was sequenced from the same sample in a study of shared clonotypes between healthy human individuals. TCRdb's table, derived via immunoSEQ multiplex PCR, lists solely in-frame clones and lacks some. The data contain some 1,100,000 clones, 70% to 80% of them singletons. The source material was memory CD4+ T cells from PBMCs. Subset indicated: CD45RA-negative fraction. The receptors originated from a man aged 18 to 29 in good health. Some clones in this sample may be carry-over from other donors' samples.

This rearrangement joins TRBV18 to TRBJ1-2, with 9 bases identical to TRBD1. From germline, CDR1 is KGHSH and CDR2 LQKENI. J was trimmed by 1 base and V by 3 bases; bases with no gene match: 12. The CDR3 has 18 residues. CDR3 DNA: TGTGCCAGCTCACCCGAGGACAGGGGATTTGGTTTTAACTATGGCTACACCTTC. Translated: CASSPEDRGFGFNYGYTF.

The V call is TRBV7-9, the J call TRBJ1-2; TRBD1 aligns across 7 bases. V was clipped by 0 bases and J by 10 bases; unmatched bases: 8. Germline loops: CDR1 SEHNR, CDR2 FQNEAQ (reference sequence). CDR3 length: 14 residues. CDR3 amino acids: CASSLAAGGILYTF. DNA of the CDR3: TGTGCCAGCAGCTTAGCGGCAGGGGGAATACTCTACACCTTC.

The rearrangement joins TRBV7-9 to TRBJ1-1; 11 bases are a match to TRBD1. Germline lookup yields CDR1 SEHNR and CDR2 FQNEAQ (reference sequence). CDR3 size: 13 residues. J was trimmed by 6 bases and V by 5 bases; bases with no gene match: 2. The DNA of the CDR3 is TGTGCCAGCAGCCCGGGACAGGGGGCTGAAGCTTTCTTT. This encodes CASSPGQGAEAFF. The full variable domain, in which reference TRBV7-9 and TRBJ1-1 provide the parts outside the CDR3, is DTGVSQNPRHKITKRGQNVTFRCDPISEHNRLYWYRQTLGQGPEFLTYFQNEAQLEKSRLLSDRFSAERPKGSFSTLEIQRTEQGDSAMYLCASSPGQGAEAFFGQGTRLTVV.

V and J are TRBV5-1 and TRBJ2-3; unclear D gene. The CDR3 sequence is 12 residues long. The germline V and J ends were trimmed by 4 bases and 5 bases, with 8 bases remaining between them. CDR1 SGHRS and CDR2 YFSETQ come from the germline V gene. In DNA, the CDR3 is TGCGCCAGCAGCGAACAACTAGATACGCAGTATTTT. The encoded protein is CASSEQLDTQYF.

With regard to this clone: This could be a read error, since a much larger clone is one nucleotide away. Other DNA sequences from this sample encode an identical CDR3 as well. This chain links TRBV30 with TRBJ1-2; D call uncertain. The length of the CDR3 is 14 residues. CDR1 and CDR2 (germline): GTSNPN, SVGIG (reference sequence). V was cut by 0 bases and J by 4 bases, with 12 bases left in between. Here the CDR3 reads CAWSVGPSFYGYTF. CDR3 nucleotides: TGTGCCTGGAGTGTCGGGCCCTCCTTCTATGGCTACACCTTC.

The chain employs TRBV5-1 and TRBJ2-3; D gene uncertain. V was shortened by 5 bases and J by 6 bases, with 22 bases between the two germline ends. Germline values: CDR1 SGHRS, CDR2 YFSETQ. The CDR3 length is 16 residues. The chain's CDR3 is CASRWSSGSLGDTQYF. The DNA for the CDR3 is TGCGCCAGCAGGTGGTCAAGTGGCTCCCTTGGGGATACGCAGTATTTT.

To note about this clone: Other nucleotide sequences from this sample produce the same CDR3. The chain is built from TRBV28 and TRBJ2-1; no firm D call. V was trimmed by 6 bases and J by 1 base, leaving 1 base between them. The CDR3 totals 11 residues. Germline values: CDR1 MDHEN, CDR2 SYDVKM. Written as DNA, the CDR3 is TGTGCCAGCAGGTCCTACAATGAGCAGTTCTTC. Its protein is CASRSYNEQFF.

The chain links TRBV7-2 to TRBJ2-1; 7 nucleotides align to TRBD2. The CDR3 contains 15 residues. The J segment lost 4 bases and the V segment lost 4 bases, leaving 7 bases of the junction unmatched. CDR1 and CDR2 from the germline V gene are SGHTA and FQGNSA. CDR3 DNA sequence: TGTGCCAGCAGCTCCTCAGCGGGATCATACAATGAGCAGTTCTTC. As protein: CASSSSAGSYNEQFF.